These T cell receptor beta chains were read from a single sample in a study of long-term antiretroviral therapy in people with HIV. Sequencing used immunoSEQ multiplex PCR; TCRdb keeps in-frame clones, though not all of them. The sample has 20,000 to 30,000 clones, approximately 88% seen once. Here the sequenced sample was unsorted PBMCs, taken roughly 4.1 years after starting antiretroviral therapy. Receptors were obtained from a man younger than 40 with HIV. The CDR3 runs from the conserved cysteine through the conserved F or W. Fields, in order: J gene, clone size, D gene, V gene, CDR3 DNA, CDR3 protein. D genes are given only for firm matches. Where a row states a size, it is once, few, many or the class of an expanded clone; other rows omit it.

>TRBJ2-3|NA|TRBD2|TRBV15
TGTGCCACCAGATCGCTAGCGGGGAACACAGATACGCAGTATTTT
CATRSLAGNTDTQYF
>TRBJ2-7|NA|TRBD1|TRBV28
TGTGCCAGCAGTTCGACAGGGGACCTCTACGAGCAGTACTTC
CASSSTGDLYEQYF
>TRBJ1-1|once|TRBD1|TRBV7-8
TGTGCCAGCAGCTTAAGGGACAGGGGAGGAACTGAAGCTTTCTTT
CASSLRDRGGTEAFF
>TRBJ2-7|NA|NA|TRBV9
TGTGCCAGCAGCGTAGGCTCGAACTCCTACGAGCAGTACTTC
CASSVGSNSYEQYF
>TRBJ2-7|NA|TRBD1|TRBV7-2
TGTGCCAGCAGCTACCGGACAGGGGGCCTTGTCTACGAGCAGTACTTC
CASSYRTGGLVYEQYF
>TRBJ1-2|few|NA|TRBV2
TGTGCCAGCAGTGACAACGGGGGGGGCTACACCTTC
CASSDNGGGYTF
>TRBJ1-1|NA|NA|TRBV10-1
TGCGCCAGCAGTGACACGAGTAGCACTGAAGCTTTCTTT
CASSDTSSTEAFF
>TRBJ2-7|NA|TRBD2|TRBV11-2
TGTGCCAGCAGCTATGGACTAGCCTACGAGCAGTACTTC
CASSYGLAYEQYF
>TRBJ1-1|NA|NA|TRBV6-6
TGTGCCAGCAGTTACCCTGAAGCTTTCTTT
CASSYPEAFF
>TRBJ2-1|NA|TRBD2|TRBV29-1
TGCAGCGTTGAAGATCGGGGGGGTAACAATGAGCAGTTCTTC
CSVEDRGGNNEQFF
>TRBJ2-1|NA|NA|TRBV28
TGTGCCAGCAGTCGCATCCGGGAGACGTCCTACAATGAGCAGTTCTTC
CASSRIRETSYNEQFF
>TRBJ2-7|large|NA|TRBV7-6
TGTGCCAGCAGCTTAGAGAAGGGGCCGACCTACGAGCAGTACTTC
CASSLEKGPTYEQYF
>TRBJ1-1|NA|NA|TRBV6-6
TGTGCCAGCATCCACTCAACCGGGCGGGCGAACACTGAAGCTTTCTTT
CASIHSTGRANTEAFF
>TRBJ2-7|NA|TRBD1|TRBV4-1
TGCGCCAGCAGCCAGACAGGGGGCGGGTACGAGCAGTACTTC
CASSQTGGGYEQYF
>TRBJ1-2|NA|NA|TRBV7-8
TGTGCCAGCAGCCCCGACAGGAAGTATGGCTACACCTTC
CASSPDRKYGYTF
>TRBJ2-2|NA|TRBD1|TRBV13
TGTGCCAGCAGCCCGTGGGACAGAGCGACCGGGGAGCTGTTTTTT
CASSPWDRATGELFF
>TRBJ2-1|NA|NA|TRBV28
TGTGCCAGCAGTTTGCGTAACCCCGGGACAAAGGACTACAATGAGCAGTTCTTC
CASSLRNPGTKDYNEQFF
>TRBJ1-1|NA|NA|TRBV7-9
TGTGCCAGCAGTCCTGGGGGAAAAAACAGCCCAAACACTGAAGCTTTCTTT
CASSPGGKNSPNTEAFF
>TRBJ1-1|NA|TRBD1|TRBV7-2
TGTGCCAGCAGGGAGGACAGGGGTCACACTGAAGCTTTCTTT
CASREDRGHTEAFF
>TRBJ2-7|NA|TRBD1|TRBV5-1
TGCGCCAGCAGCTTGGGTCTGGGACAGGGGTACGAGCAGTACTTC
CASSLGLGQGYEQYF
>TRBJ1-2|NA|NA|TRBV5-1
TGCGCCAGCAGCCTGGAGAGGGGGGGAAGCGCCACCTTC
CASSLERGGSATF
>TRBJ1-1|NA|NA|TRBV9
TGTGCCAGCAGCGTAGACTGGGACGGGGGTGAAGCTTTCTTT
CASSVDWDGGEAFF
>TRBJ2-7|NA|NA|TRBV6-5
TGTGCCAGCAGTCAGACATTCTACTACGAGCAGTACTTC
CASSQTFYYEQYF
>TRBJ1-5|NA|NA|TRBV18
TGTGCCAGCTCACCAGACTTTAGCAATCAGCCCCAGCATTTT
CASSPDFSNQPQHF
>TRBJ2-7|NA|NA|TRBV5-1
TGCGCCAGCAGCTCGAGTGTGGGTTACGAGCAGTACTTC
CASSSSVGYEQYF
>TRBJ2-5|once|NA|TRBV18
TGTGCCAGCTCACCCGGTCTGGAGACCCAGTACTTC
CASSPGLETQYF
>TRBJ2-7|NA|NA|TRBV6-1
TGTGCCAGCAGTGAACATCCAAGGGAATCCTACGAGCAGTACTTC
CASSEHPRESYEQYF
>TRBJ1-5|NA|TRBD1|TRBV28
TGTGCCAGCAGGCCGTCAGGGGGAGGGAATCAGCCCCAGCATTTT
CASRPSGGGNQPQHF
>TRBJ2-1|NA|TRBD1|TRBV12-5
TGTGCTAGTGTCCCGGGACAGGCCTACAATGAGCAGTTCTTC
CASVPGQAYNEQFF
>TRBJ2-1|NA|TRBD2|TRBV4-1
TGCGCCAGCAGCCAGGCTCCAGCGGGAGATGAGCAGTTCTTC
CASSQAPAGDEQFF
>TRBJ1-4|NA|NA|TRBV6-5
TGTGCCAGCAGGGCCCGGACAGCTATTAATGAAAAACTGTTTTTT
CASRARTAINEKLFF
>TRBJ2-2|NA|NA|TRBV6-1
TGTGCCAGCAAAGGTGGGGACACCGGGGAGCTGTTTTTT
CASKGGDTGELFF
>TRBJ2-1|NA|TRBD2|TRBV10-3
TGTGCCATCAGTGAAGGGACTAGCGGGAGACGGTTGGGTGAGCAGTTCTTC
CAISEGTSGRRLGEQFF
>TRBJ2-7|NA|NA|TRBV11-2
TGTGCCAGCCGGGACGCTACCTACGAGCAGTACTTC
CASRDATYEQYF
>TRBJ2-7|NA|NA|TRBV6-4
TGTGCCAGCAGTGAAATGACAGCCGGGATTACGCGGGACGAGCAGTACTTC
CASSEMTAGITRDEQYF
>TRBJ1-2|once|NA|TRBV28
TGTGCCAGCAGTTTATCAGGGTATGGCTACACCTTC
CASSLSGYGYTF
>TRBJ1-5|few|NA|TRBV5-6
TGTGCCAGCAGCACTGGGACAAAGAATCAGCCCCAGCATTTT
CASSTGTKNQPQHF
>TRBJ2-1|NA|TRBD2|TRBV29-1
TGCAGCGTTCGCGGACTAGCGGTCAATGAGCAGTTCTTC
CSVRGLAVNEQFF
>TRBJ2-5|NA|NA|TRBV27
TGTGCCAGCAGTTTAGGGGCAGGGGTCGAGACCCAGTACTTC
CASSLGAGVETQYF
>TRBJ2-5|NA|NA|TRBV10-3
TGTGCCATCAGTGAGTTGGGGGCTCGGGAGACCCAGTACTTC
CAISELGARETQYF
>TRBJ1-2|NA|NA|TRBV15
TGTGCCACCAGCAGAGCCGGGACGAACTATGGCTACACCTTC
CATSRAGTNYGYTF
>TRBJ2-7|NA|NA|TRBV10-3
TGTGCCATCCTAAATATCCGGGACCGCAGTTCCGAGCAGTACTTC
CAILNIRDRSSEQYF
>TRBJ1-4|NA|NA|TRBV6-1
TGTGCCAGCAGCCTAGTCGGACTCAATGAAAAACTGTTTTTT
CASSLVGLNEKLFF
>TRBJ2-7|NA|NA|TRBV11-2
TGTGCCATCGCCTCGGGGGACGAGCAGTACTTC
CAIASGDEQYF
>TRBJ2-1|NA|NA|TRBV27
TGTGCCAGCAGCATAGGGCCGCTCTCCTACAATGAGCAGTTCTTC
CASSIGPLSYNEQFF